This record concerns one TCR beta chain sequence. These data belong to a study of blood T cell repertoires in COVID-19. Study summary: From the United States, Italy and Spain came samples of acute and convalescent COVID-19. T cells, B-cell-depleted T cells, or PBMCs supplied cDNA or gDNA.

V lost 6 bases, J lost 3 bases, and 9 bases stayed unmatched. Germline CDR1 reads KGHSH; CDR2 reads LQKENI. The CDR3 has 17 amino acids. Authors' data handling: Amplification of reference gene primers provided the estimated nucleated cell counts. The protocol was immunoSEQ multiplex PCR, while the TCRdb copy is restricted to in-frame clones and leaves out a portion. That table furnishes V, J and clone size, whereas the DNA furnished D and trimming. Among some 20,000 clones, just under 90% were seen once, and the ten largest hold approximately 12%. Sequenced sample: peripheral blood. This sequence originates from a human donor in a cohort sampled during active COVID-19. This chain joins TRBV18 and TRBJ1-5; 12 bases are a match to TRBD1. The CDR3 is CASSPGTGGRNNQPQHF. The CDR3 DNA reads as TGTGCCAGCTCTCCCGGGACAGGGGGCCGAAACAATCAGCCCCAGCATTTT.